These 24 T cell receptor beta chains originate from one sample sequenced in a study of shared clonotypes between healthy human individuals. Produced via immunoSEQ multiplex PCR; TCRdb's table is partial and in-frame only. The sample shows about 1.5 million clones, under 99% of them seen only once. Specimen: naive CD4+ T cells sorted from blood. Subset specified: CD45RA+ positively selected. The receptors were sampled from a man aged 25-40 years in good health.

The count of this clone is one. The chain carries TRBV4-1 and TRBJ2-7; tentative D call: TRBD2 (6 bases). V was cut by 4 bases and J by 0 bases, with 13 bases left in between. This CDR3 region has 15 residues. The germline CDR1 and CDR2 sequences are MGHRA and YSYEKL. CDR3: CASSPPGRGSYEQYF. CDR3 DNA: TGCGCCAGCAGCCCCCCAGGGCGGGGCTCCTACGAGCAGTACTTC.

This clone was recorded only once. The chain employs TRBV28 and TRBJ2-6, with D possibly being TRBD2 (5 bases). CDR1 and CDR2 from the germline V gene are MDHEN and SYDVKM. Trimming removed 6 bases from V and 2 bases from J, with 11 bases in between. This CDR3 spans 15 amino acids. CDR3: CASSYNGAGANVLTF. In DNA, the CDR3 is TGTGCCAGCAGCTATAACGGGGCTGGGGCCAACGTCCTGACTTTC.

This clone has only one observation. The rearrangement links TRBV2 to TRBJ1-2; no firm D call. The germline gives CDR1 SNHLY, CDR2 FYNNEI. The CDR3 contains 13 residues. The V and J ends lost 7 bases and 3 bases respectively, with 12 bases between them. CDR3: CASTPAGDYGYTF. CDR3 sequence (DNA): TGTGCCAGCACCCCGGCCGGGGACTATGGCTACACCTTC.

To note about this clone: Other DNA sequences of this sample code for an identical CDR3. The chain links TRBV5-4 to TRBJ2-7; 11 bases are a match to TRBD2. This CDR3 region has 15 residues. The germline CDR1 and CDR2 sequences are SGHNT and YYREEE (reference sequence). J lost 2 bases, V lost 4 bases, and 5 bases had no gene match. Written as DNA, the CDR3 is TGTGCCAGCAGCGGGGGGACTAGCGGAGCCTACGAGCAGTACTTC. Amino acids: CASSGGTSGAYEQYF.

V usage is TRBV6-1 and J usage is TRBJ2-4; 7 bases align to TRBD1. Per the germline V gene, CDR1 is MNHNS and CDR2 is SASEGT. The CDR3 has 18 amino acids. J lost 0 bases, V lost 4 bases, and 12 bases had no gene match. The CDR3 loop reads CASSGPSTDRQAKNIQYF. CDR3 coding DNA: TGTGCCAGCAGTGGGCCCTCGACGGACAGGCAAGCCAAAAACATTCAGTACTTC.

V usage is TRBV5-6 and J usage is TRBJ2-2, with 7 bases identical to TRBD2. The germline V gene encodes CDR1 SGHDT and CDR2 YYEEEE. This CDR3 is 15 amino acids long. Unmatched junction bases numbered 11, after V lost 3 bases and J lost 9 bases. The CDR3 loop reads CASSSPGGTRRELFF. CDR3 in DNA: TGTGCCAGCAGCTCACCGGGAGGTACACGCCGGGAGCTGTTTTTT.

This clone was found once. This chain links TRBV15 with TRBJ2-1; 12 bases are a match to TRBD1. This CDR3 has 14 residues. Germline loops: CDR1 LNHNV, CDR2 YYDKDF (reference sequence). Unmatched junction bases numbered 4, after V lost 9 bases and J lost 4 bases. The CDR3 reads CATGDRGPYNEQFF. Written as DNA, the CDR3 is TGTGCCACTGGGGACAGGGGGCCGTACAATGAGCAGTTCTTC.

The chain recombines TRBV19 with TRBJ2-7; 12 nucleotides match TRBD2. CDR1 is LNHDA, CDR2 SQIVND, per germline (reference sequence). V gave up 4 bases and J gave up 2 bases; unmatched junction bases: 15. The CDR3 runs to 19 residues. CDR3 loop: CASSTRISGLAGIPYEQYF. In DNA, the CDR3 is TGTGCCAGTAGTACACGCATTTCCGGACTAGCGGGAATTCCCTACGAGCAGTACTTC.

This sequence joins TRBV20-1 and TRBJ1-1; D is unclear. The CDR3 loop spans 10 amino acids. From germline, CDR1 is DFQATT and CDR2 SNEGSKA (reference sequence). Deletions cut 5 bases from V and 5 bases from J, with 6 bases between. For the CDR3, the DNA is TGCAGTGCTTCATATACTGAAGCTTTCTTT. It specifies CSASYTEAFF.

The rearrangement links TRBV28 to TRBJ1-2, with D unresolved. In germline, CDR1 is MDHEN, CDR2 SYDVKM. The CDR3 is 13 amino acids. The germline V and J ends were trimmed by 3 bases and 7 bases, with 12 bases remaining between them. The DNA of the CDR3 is TGTGCCAGCAGTTTGTCTATCGCTATTGGCTACACCTTC. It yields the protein CASSLSIAIGYTF.

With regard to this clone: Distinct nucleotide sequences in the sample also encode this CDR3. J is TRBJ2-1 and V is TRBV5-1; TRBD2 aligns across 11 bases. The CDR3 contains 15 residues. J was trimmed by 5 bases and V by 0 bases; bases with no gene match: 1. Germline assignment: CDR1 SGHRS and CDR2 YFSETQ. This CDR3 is CASSLVAGGNNEQFF. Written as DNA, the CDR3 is TGCGCCAGCAGCTTGGTAGCGGGAGGGAACAATGAGCAGTTCTTC.

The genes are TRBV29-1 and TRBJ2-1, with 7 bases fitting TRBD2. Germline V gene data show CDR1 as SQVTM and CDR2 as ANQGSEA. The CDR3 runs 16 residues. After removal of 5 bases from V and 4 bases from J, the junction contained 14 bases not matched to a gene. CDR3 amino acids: CSVTGGLAGRYNEQFF. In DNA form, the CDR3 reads TGCAGCGTTACCGGGGGATTAGCGGGCCGGTACAATGAGCAGTTCTTC.

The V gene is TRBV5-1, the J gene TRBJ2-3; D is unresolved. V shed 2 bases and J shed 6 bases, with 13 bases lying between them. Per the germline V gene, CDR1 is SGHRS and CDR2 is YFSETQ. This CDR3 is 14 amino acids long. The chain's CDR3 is CASSFLRVADTQYF. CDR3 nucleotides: TGCGCCAGCAGCTTCCTTAGAGTGGCCGATACGCAGTATTTT. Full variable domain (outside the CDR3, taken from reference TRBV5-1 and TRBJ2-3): KAGVTQTPRYLIKTRGQQVTLSCSPISGHRSVSWYQQTPGQGLQFLFEYFSETQRNKGNFPGRFSGRQFSNSRSEMNVSTLELGDSALYLCASSFLRVADTQYFGPGTRLTVL.

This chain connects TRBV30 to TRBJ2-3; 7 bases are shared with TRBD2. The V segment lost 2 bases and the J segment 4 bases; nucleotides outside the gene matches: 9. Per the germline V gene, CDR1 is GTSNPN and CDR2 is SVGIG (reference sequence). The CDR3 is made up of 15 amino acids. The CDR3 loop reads CAWSWRAGRADTQYF. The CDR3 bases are TGTGCCTGGAGTTGGAGGGCAGGGAGGGCAGATACGCAGTATTTT.

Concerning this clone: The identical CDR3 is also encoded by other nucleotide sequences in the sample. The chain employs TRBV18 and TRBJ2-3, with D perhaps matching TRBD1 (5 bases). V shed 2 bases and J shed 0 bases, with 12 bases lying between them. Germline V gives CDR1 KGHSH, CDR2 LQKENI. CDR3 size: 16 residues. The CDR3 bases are TGTGCCAGCTCACCATTGGGGCCTCCTAGCACAGATACGCAGTATTTT. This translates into CASSPLGPPSTDTQYF. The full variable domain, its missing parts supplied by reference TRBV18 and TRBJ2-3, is NAGVMQNPRHLVRRRGQEARLRCSPMKGHSHVYWYRQLPEEGLKFMVYLQKENIIDESGMPKERFSAEFPKEGPSILRIQQVVRGDSAAYFCASSPLGPPSTDTQYFGPGTRLTVL.

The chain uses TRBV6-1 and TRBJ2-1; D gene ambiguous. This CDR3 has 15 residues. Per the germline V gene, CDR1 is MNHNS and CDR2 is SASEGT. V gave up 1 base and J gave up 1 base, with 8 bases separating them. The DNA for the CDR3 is TGTGCCAGCAGTGAAGGGCCTAGTTCCTACAATGAGCAGTTCTTC. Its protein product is CASSEGPSSYNEQFF.

The CDR3 DNA sequence: TGCGCCAGCAGCTTGCGCGCAGGGACGGAAAACACCATATATTTT. Residues: CASSLRAGTENTIYF. The chain employs TRBV5-1 and TRBJ1-3; D perhaps matches TRBD1 (5 bases). V was trimmed by 1 base and J by 6 bases, leaving 14 bases between them. Germline lookup yields CDR1 SGHRS and CDR2 YFSETQ. The CDR3 sequence is 15 residues long.

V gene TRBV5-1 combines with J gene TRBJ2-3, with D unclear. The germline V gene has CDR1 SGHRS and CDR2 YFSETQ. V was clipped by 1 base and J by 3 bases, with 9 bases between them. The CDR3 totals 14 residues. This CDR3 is CASSLFGSTDTQYF. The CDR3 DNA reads TGCGCCAGCAGCTTGTTTGGCTCGACAGATACGCAGTATTTT.

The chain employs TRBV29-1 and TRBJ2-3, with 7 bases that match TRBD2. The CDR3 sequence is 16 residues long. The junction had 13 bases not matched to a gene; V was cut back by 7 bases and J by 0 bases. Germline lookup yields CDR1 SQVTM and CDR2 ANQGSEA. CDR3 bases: TGCAGCGCAAGACCGGCGGGTAGCGGGAGCACAGATACGCAGTATTTT. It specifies CSARPAGSGSTDTQYF.

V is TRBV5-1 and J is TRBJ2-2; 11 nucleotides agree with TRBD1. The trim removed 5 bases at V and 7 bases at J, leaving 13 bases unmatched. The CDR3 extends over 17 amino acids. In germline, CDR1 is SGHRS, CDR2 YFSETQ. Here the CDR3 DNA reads TGCGCCAGCAGACAAGAACCCGGGACAGGGGGTGTCGGGGAGCTGTTTTTT. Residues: CASRQEPGTGGVGELFF.

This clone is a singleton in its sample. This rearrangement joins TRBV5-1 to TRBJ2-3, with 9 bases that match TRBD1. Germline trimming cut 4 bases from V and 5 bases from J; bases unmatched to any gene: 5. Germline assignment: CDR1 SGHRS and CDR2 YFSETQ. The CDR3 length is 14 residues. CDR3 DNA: TGCGCCAGCAGCCCACCGGGACAGGGAGATACGCAGTATTTT. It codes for CASSPPGQGDTQYF.

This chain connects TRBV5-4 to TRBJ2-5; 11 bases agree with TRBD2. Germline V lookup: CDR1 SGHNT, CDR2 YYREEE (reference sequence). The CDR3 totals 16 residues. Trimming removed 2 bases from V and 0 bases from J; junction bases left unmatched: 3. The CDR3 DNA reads TGTGCCAGCAGCTTCACTAGCGGGAGAAACCAAGAGACCCAGTACTTC. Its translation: CASSFTSGRNQETQYF.

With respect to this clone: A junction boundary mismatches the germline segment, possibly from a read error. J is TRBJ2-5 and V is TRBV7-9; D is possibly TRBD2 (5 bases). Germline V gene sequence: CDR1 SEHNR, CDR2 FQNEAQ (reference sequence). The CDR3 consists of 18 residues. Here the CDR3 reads CASTLGGYSQRLQETQYF. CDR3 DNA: TGTGCCAGCACCTTAGGAGGCTATAGTCAGCGGCTACAAGAGACCCAGTACTTC.

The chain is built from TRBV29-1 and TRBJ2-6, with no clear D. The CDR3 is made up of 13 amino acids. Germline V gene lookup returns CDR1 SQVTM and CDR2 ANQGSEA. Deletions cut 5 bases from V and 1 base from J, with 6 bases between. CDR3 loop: CSVRESGANVLTF. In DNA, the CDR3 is TGCAGCGTTAGAGAATCTGGGGCCAACGTCCTGACTTTC.